This T cell receptor beta chain was identified in a study of molecular identifiers for immune sequencing clone quantification. The wider study: Within a replicate experiment, RNA obtained from either about 20,000 or 100,000 naive CD8 cells was divided into five aliquots, and four of those aliquots were then sequenced.

This clonotype was found many times. Its antigen is unidentified. Study-level findings and limits: Highly expanded clone sizes could end up underestimated if a barcode were shared by identical TCR molecules. Spiked-in Jurkat TCR RNA corresponding to one cell was reported as detectable against more than 950,000 naive cells.

One entry per CDR3 protein, called by TCRdb with MiXCR from the PCR reads. The data contain approximately 40,000 distinct CDR3 sequences, under 20% of them singletons. Sequencing was performed on naive CD8+ T cells from blood, with Jurkat cell RNA spiked in. As for subset: FACS-sorted CD8+CD4-CCR7+CD45RA+ naive T cells. This receptor was taken from a human donor in good health. Some libraries in this study had Jurkat cell RNA spiked in.

Here the CDR3 reads CASSLATDYYEQYF. CDR3 in DNA: TGTGCCAGCAGCTTAGCCACAGACTACTACGAGCAGTACTTC. This chain connects TRBV7-8 to TRBJ2-7, with D possibly TRBD2 on 5 matching bases. Trimming shortened V by 0 bases and J by 3 bases, and 9 bases separated the two germline ends. The germline V gene encodes CDR1 SGHVS and CDR2 FQNEAQ. The CDR3 sequence is 14 residues long.